This TCR beta chain was obtained from a study of T cells of healthy individuals. TCRdb itself ran the 5' RACE reads through MiXCR, one entry per CDR3 protein. The repertoire includes roughly 87,000 distinct CDR3 sequences, roughly a sixth of them detected once, and over 5% sits in the top ten. This CDR3 region has 14 residues. In germline, CDR1 is MNHNY, CDR2 SVGAGI (reference sequence). Unmatched junction bases numbered 3, after V lost 6 bases and J lost 3 bases. This TCR was recovered from a human donor in good health. V usage is TRBV6-6 and J usage is TRBJ1-5, with 9 bases fitting TRBD1. CDR3 in DNA: TGTGCCAGCAGGGGGACAGGGTACAATCAGCCCCAGCATTTT. It yields the protein CASRGTGYNQPQHF.